A single TCR beta chain is shown here with its context. What it binds is unknown. The sample originates from a study of regulatory and conventional T cells in RAG deficiency. Study-wide points: In Omenn syndrome, sorted "Tregs" may be peripherally activated cells.

The CDR3 has 17 residues. V dropped 0 bases and J dropped 0 bases, with 13 bases sitting between them. The V gene's germline CDR1 is MGHRA and CDR2 YSYEKL. The protocol was immunoSEQ multiplex PCR, while the TCRdb copy is restricted to in-frame clones and leaves out a portion. The sample records some 28,000 clones, around 90% being singletons. Regulatory T cells were sorted from blood as CD4+ CD25-high CD127-low cells. The data were also submitted as part of a second study, on regulatory T cells. Per that study: Amplification used 52 TRBV primers and 13 TRBJ primers. In patients, unique TRB V-J pairs were restricted and V/J usage skewed, especially in Tregs.

The genes are TRBV4-1 and TRBJ2-3; the D is unclear. Sequencing was done on a sample of Tregs sorted from blood. The sequence derives from a human donor in good health. The CDR3, as DNA: TGCGCCAGCAGCCAAGATTTCCAGGCTGCTAGCACAGATACGCAGTATTTT. It specifies CASSQDFQAASTDTQYF.